The rows below give T cell receptor beta chains drawn from one sample of a study of T cells after yellow fever vaccination. Via MiXCR, TCRdb re-called the 5' RACE reads, giving one row per CDR3 protein. The sample lists 200,000 to 250,000 distinct CDR3 sequences, more than 3% occurring once. The source was CD4+ T cells sorted from PBMCs, collected 10 days after the yellow fever booster vaccination. The receptors derive from a man aged 18 to 29 who received the YFV17D yellow fever vaccine. Each CDR3 is given with its conserved first and last residue. D genes are given only for firm matches. Expanded clones get a size class; other rows say once, few or many, or leave the size out.

J | D | size | V | DNA | CDR3
TRBJ1-2 | . | . | TRBV12-3/TRBV12-4 | TGTGCCAGCAGTTCGGGGGGGCCCTATGGCTACACCTTC | CASSSGGPYGYTF
TRBJ1-4 | . | many | TRBV20-1 | TGCAGTGCTGGCTCCCGTGGGGTTAATGAAAAACTGTTTTTT | CSAGSRGVNEKLFF
TRBJ2-3 | TRBD2 | many | TRBV2 | TGTGCCAGACCGGGACTAGTGACAGATACGCAGTATTTT | CARPGLVTDTQYF
TRBJ2-3 | TRBD1 | many | TRBV7-8 | TGTGCCAGCACGGGACAGCCTAGGAGGGATACGCAGTATTTT | CASTGQPRRDTQYF
TRBJ1-1 | TRBD1 | few | TRBV7-2 | TGTGCCAGCAGGTTATACGCAGGGGGCATGAACACTGAAGCTTTCTTT | CASRLYAGGMNTEAFF
TRBJ2-5 | . | . | TRBV27 | TGTGCCAGCAGGGGGACCGCCGATATGACCCAGTACTTC | CASRGTADMTQYF
TRBJ1-2 | TRBD1 | many | TRBV5-1 | TGCGCCAGCAGCTGGGGACAGGGGACTAACTATGGCTACACCTTC | CASSWGQGTNYGYTF
TRBJ1-2 | . | many | TRBV7-9 | TGTGCCAGCAGCTCCGGACGGGGCTGGGGCTACACCTTC | CASSSGRGWGYTF
TRBJ2-2 | . | many | TRBV20-1 | TGCAGTGCTGCAGGTCGTGATCTCACCGGGGAGCTGTTTTTT | CSAAGRDLTGELFF
TRBJ2-5 | . | many | TRBV5-1 | TGCGCCAGCAGCTCGACGGGGGAACCTCAAGAGACCCAGTACTTC | CASSSTGEPQETQYF
TRBJ2-1 | . | many | TRBV15 | TGTGCCACCAGCAGAGATCCGCCCCCGAATGAGCAGTTCTTC | CATSRDPPPNEQFF
TRBJ1-5 | . | many | TRBV4-2 | TGTGCCAGCAGCCAAGGGCAGCCCGATCAGCCCCAGCATTTT | CASSQGQPDQPQHF
TRBJ2-2 | . | many | TRBV5-1 | TGCGCCAGCAGCTTGTTTCGGGGGCACGCGTACCGGGAGCTGTTTTTT | CASSLFRGHAYRELFF
TRBJ1-2 | TRBD1 | few | TRBV7-2 | TGTGCCAGCAGCCCCAGGACAGGGGATACCTATGGCTACACCTTC | CASSPRTGDTYGYTF
TRBJ2-3 | TRBD1 | many | TRBV24-1 | TGTGCCACCAGTGATTTGCCAGGGGGTACGGATACGCAGTATTTT | CATSDLPGGTDTQYF
TRBJ2-3 | TRBD2 | many | TRBV5-1 | TGCGCCAGCAGCCCAGACCCTCTAGCGGGGGCCACAGATACGCAGTATTTT | CASSPDPLAGATDTQYF
TRBJ2-2 | . | many | TRBV20-1 | TGCAGTGCTAGGTCTGTGGCCACCGGGGAGCTGTTTTTT | CSARSVATGELFF
TRBJ1-1 | . | many | TRBV5-1 | TGCGCCAGCAGCGTGGGACCGTTGAACACTGAAGCTTTCTTT | CASSVGPLNTEAFF
TRBJ2-1 | TRBD1 | few | TRBV7-8 | TGTGCCAGCAGCTTAGCTCGGACAGGGTTCCATGAGCAGTTCTTC | CASSLARTGFHEQFF
TRBJ2-3 | . | many | TRBV6-6 | TGTGCCAGCACCCCCAGTGGCGCGAATACGCAGTATTTT | CASTPSGANTQYF
TRBJ1-2 | . | few | TRBV6-5 | TGTGCCAGCAGTCGATACCTACAGGGAATGTGGGGCGACTATGGCTACACCTTC | CASSRYLQGMWGDYGYTF
TRBJ2-3 | . | many | TRBV4-2 | TGTGCCAGCAGCCGCGAGACACAGGGATCCTACACAGATACGCAGTATTTT | CASSRETQGSYTDTQYF
TRBJ2-1 | TRBD1 | many | TRBV28 | TGTGCCAGCCGGGACAGGGAAAGCAATGAGCAGTTCTTC | CASRDRESNEQFF
TRBJ2-3 | . | few | TRBV7-3 | TGTGCCAGCAGCATTTCCGCTAGCACAGATACGCAGTATTTT | CASSISASTDTQYF
TRBJ1-1 | . | . | TRBV3-1 | TGTGCCAGCAGCCAAGAAACAACGGGCACTGAAGCTTTCTTT | CASSQETTGTEAFF
TRBJ1-2 | . | many | TRBV5-1 | TGCGCCAGCAGCTTGAACAGCCAAGCACACTATGGCTACACCTTC | CASSLNSQAHYGYTF
TRBJ1-2 | . | few | TRBV30 | TGTGCCTGGAGTCTTAGTCCAGGAGTCTACACCTTC | CAWSLSPGVYTF
TRBJ1-2 | . | few | TRBV7-2 | TGTGCCAGCAGCTTAGTAGGTGGGGGTAGTGGCTATGGCTACACCTTC | CASSLVGGGSGYGYTF
TRBJ1-5 | . | . | TRBV5-5 | TGTGCCAGCAGCGAAGGGCTGAATCAGCCCCAGCATTTT | CASSEGLNQPQHF
TRBJ2-7 | . | . | TRBV19 | TGTGCCAGTAGTATAGATTGGGCCACCTACGAGCAGTACTTC | CASSIDWATYEQYF
TRBJ1-2 | . | . | TRBV20-1 | TGCAGTGCCTCACAGGATTGGGGCTACACCTTC | CSASQDWGYTF
TRBJ2-5 | . | many | TRBV5-7 | TGTGCCAGCAATAGGGTAGAGACCCAGTACTTC | CASNRVETQYF
TRBJ2-3 | . | . | TRBV7-2 | TGTGCCAGCACCCCAATTTCGTCTCGCGGGGATACGCAGTTTTTT | CASTPISSRGDTQFF